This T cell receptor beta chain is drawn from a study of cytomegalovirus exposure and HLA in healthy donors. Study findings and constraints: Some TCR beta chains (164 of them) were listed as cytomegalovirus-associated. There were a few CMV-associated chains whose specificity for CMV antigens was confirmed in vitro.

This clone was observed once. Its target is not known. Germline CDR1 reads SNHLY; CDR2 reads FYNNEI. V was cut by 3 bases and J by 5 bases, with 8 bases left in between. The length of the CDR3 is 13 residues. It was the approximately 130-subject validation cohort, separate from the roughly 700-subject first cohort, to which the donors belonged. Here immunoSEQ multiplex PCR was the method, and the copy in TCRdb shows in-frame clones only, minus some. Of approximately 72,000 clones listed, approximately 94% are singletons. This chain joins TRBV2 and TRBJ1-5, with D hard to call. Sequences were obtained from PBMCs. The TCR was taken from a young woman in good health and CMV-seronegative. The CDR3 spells CASSDESYQPQHF. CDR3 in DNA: TGTGCCAGCAGTGATGAGAGCTATCAGCCCCAGCATTTT.